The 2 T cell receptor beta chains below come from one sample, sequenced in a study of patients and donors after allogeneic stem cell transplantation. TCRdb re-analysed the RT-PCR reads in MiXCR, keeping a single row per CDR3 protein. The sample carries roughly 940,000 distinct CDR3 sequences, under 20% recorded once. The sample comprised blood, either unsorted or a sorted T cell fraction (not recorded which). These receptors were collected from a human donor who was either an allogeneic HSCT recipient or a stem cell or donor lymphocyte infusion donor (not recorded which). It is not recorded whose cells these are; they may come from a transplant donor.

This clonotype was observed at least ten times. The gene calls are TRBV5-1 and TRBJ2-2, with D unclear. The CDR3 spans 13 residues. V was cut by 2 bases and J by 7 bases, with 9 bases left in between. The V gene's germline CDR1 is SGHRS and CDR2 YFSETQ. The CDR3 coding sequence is TGCGCCAGCAGCTTCTTCGATAACGGGGAGCTGTTTTTT. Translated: CASSFFDNGELFF. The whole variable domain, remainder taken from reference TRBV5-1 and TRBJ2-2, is KAGVTQTPRYLIKTRGQQVTLSCSPISGHRSVSWYQQTPGQGLQFLFEYFSETQRNKGNFPGRFSGRQFSNSRSEMNVSTLELGDSALYLCASSFFDNGELFFGEGSRLTVL.

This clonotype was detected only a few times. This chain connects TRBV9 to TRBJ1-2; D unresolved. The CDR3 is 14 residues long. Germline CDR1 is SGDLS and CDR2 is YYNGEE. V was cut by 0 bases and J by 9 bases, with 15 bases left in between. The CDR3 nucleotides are TGTGCCAGCAGCGTAGTGGTGACCTTCCGGAGCTACACCTTC. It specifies CASSVVVTFRSYTF.